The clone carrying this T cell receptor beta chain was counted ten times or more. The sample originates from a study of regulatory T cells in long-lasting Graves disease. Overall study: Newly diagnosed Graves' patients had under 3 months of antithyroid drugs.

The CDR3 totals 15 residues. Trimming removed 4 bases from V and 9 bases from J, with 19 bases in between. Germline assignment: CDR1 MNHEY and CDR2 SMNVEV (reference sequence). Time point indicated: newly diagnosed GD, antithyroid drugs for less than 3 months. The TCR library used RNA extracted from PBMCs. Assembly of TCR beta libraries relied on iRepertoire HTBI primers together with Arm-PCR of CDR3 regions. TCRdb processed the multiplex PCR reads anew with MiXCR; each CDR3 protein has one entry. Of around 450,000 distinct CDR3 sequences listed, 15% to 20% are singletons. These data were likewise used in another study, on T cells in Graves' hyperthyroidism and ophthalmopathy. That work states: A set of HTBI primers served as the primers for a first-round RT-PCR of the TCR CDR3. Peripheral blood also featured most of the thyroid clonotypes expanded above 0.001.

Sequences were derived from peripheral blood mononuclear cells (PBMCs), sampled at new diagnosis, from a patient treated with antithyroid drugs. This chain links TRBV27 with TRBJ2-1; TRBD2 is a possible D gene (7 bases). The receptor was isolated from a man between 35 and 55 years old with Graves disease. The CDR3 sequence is CASSSRDTGGPEQFF. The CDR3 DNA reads TGTGCCAGCAGTTCCCGGGACACGGGAGGTCCTGAGCAGTTCTTC.